The following is a T cell receptor beta chain sequence with its context. Its antigen specificity is not known. The record has no base qualities; no much larger clone is one base away. The data were taken from a study of control samples from healthy donors and cancer patients (dated by TCRdb to 2020 to 2022). According to the germline V gene, CDR1 reads MDHEN and CDR2 reads SYDVKM. The CDR3 numbers 14 residues from cysteine through phenylalanine. The only DNA kept is the CDR3, 42 bases in frame from the first base. V lost 6 bases and J lost 3 bases; the stretch between them is 14 bases long. Libraries were made using the immunoSEQ multiplex PCR assay. TCRdb provides this immuneACCESS table in a form limited to in-frame rearrangements. Some clones are lacking; in checked studies, under half of them reflect an unresolved V gene, and why the rest are absent is not known. Here the sample has about 55,000 clones; approximately 91% occur a single time. The biggest ten clones account for 3.5% to 4% of the sample.

The sequence came from a man aged 50-59 years in good health. The rearrangement combines TRBV28 with TRBJ1-1, with the D gene not confidently named. Sequencing was performed on blood. CDR3 protein: CASRNSLMDTEAFF. In nucleotide form, the sequence is TGTGCCAGCAGGAATTCCCTAATGGACACTGAAGCTTTCTTT.